This TCR beta chain is drawn from a study of blood T cell repertoires in COVID-19. TCRdb's table, derived via immunoSEQ multiplex PCR, lists solely in-frame clones and lacks some. This table holds under 250,000 clones, approximately 84% found once. Germline V lookup: CDR1 SNHLY, CDR2 FYNNEI. J was trimmed by 6 bases and V by 8 bases; bases with no gene match: 6. This CDR3 spans 14 amino acids. The sequence was obtained from a man aged 45-65 years with acute or convalescent COVID-19. Sequencing was carried out using peripheral blood. The chain uses TRBV2 and TRBJ2-3; 12 bases agree with TRBD2. Here the CDR3 reads CASSTSGRLDTQYF. CDR3 DNA sequence: TGTGCCAGCTCCACTAGCGGGAGGCTCGATACGCAGTATTTT.